Below, one TCR beta chain is given with its context. Its antigen remains unidentified. There are no base qualities to consult, and no much larger clone falls within one base. V drops 10 bases and J drops 7 bases, leaving 10 bases in between. Reading from cysteine to phenylalanine, the CDR3 counts 10 amino acids. Only CDR3 DNA remains: 30 bases, in frame from the first base. CDR1 and CDR2 are read off the germline V gene (reference sequence) as LNHDA and SQIVND. This specimen belongs to a study of shared clonotypes between healthy human individuals (dated by TCRdb to the early 2020s). About the study as a whole: Two women and a few men aged 18 to 49 years were included in the cohort. Per donor, leukapheresis produced somewhere between about 0.8 and 9 billion PBMCs. To increase sequencing depth and limit assay-specific biases, different laboratories used diverse techniques to prepare libraries and sequence TCR repertoires. Per donor, three plates each were used for CD4 naive and CD4 memory, two for CD8 naive, and one for CD8 memory. Blood TCR repertoires of about five healthy adults were deeply sequenced to estimate repertoire size and the extent of clonotype sharing between individuals. Results the study describes overall, beyond this receptor: Sampling was restricted to blood, and TCR repertoires in tissue are likely to differ from TCR repertoires in blood. Compared with non-shared clonotypes, clonotypes shared by all four sorted-subset donors had higher generation probabilities. Sharing across several donors was observed for approximately 4.6% of naive CD4, around 3.5% of naive CD8, 2.3% of memory CD4, and about 0.4% of memory CD8 clonotypes. Pairwise subsampling indicated that sequencing depth was expected to affect the degree of clonotype sharing among donors. Estimated clonotype richness was generally larger for naive than for memory subsets. Because the study included a small number of donors, the genetic and exposure-history diversity represented was limited. Incomplete sequencing was indicated by rarefaction of sorted-subset datasets, despite the large sequencing depth.

Using the deep immunoSEQ assay, multiplex PCR amplified TCR CDR3 regions from genomic DNA. For each cell subset, the extracted genomic DNA was distributed evenly across all wells of several immunoSEQ 96-well plates, and each plate served as one replicate. For sorted subsets, each replicate PCR was loaded with about 0.2 ug genomic DNA, equivalent to 30,000 or so T cell genomes. Purified libraries were measured with a Qubit 3.0 fluorometer, size-checked on a Bioanalyzer 2100, and measured again with the KAPA Library Quantification kit. Each immunoSEQ 96-well plate was sequenced on its own single-read 150-cycle Illumina NextSeq 550 flow cell. Per the original workflow: Because the immunoSEQ output held only junctional sequences and lacked quality scores, the filtering could not match the filtering applied to full-length reads. Sequences were annotated with PyIR, a Python wrapper for IgBLAST v1.9, using IMGT germline references to assign V/J genes and CDR3. Reads were removed for weak V/J assignments (E-value above 1e-6), missing CDR3, stop codons, out-of-frame junctions, or ambiguous translated residues. V3J clonotypes were defined as sequences sharing the same inferred V gene, J gene, and CDR3 amino acid sequence. The percentage overlap between two repertoires was calculated by dividing the number of shared unique clonotypes by the size of the smaller repertoire. Three approaches were used to assess repertoire richness: RTK rarefaction, the Chao1 estimator, and Recon v2.1 estimates of unobserved clonotypes. Generation probabilities for all TCRbeta clonotypes obtained by the gDNA method from a handful of donors were computed using OLGA. TCRdb holds this immuneACCESS table with in-frame rearrangements only. Some clones are missing; in checked studies, unresolved V genes explain under half, and the rest has no known cause. D and trimming were read from the DNA, whereas the V and J calls and clone size are those reported in that table. In this sample the table shows about 1.9 million clones, just over 90% of which occur a single time. The ten largest clones represent around 1.7% of the sample.

CD8 naive samples consisted of CD45RO-negative cells that were positively selected for CCR7, yielding a CD45RA+CCR7+ population without TemRA cells. Healthy HIV-negative adults with no recently reported acute infections or vaccinations were included as donors. Every donor was a Caucasian adult residing in Nashville, Tennessee, USA. After blood collection by leukapheresis, PBMCs were isolated using Ficoll-Histopaque density gradient centrifugation and then cryopreserved in the vapor phase of liquid nitrogen. Analytical flow cytometry was used to check the purity and quantity of each magnetically sorted T cell population. Genomic DNA was isolated from each sorted fraction and quantified by UV absorbance on a Nanodrop 2000c.

This clonotype originated in a man younger than 35 in good health. Some clones in this sample may be carry-over from other donors' samples. The sample taken for sequencing was naive CD8+ T cells from PBMCs. In the paper's terms, the cell subset or site label means: CD45RA+CCR7+. The chain is made from TRBV19 and TRBJ2-5, with the D gene not confidently named. The nucleotides read TGTGCCAACTGGGCCGGGACCCAGTACTTC. It translates as CANWAGTQYF. The full variable domain, completed from the reference TRBV19 and TRBJ2-5 proteins outside the CDR3, reads DGGITQSPKYLFRKEGQNVTLSCEQNLNHDAMYWYRQDPGQGLRLIYYSQIVNDFQKGDIAEGYSVSREKKESFPLTVTSAQKNPTAFYLCANWAGTQYFGPGTRLLVL.